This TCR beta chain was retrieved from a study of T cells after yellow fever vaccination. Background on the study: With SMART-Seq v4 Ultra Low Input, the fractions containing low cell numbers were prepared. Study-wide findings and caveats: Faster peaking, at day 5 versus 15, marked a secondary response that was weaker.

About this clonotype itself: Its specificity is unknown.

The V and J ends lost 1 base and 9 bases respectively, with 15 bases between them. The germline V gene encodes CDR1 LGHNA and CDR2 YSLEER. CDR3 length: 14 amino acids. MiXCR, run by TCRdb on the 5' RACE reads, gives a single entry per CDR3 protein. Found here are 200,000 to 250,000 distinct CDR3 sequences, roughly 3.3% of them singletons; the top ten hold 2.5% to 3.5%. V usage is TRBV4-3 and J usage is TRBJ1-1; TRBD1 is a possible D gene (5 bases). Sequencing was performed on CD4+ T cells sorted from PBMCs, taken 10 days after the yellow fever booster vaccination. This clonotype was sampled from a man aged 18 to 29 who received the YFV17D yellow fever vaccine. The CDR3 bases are TGCGCCAGCAGCCAAGGGGGAGGGCAGGGCAAAGCTTTCTTT. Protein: CASSQGGGQGKAFF.